A selection of T cell receptor beta chains follows, all from one sample in a study of early T cells in non-severe SARS-CoV-2 infection. One entry per CDR3 protein, called by TCRdb with MiXCR from the 5' RACE reads. Among tens of thousands of distinct CDR3 sequences listed, about 15% were seen once. Specimen: whole blood. These receptors were collected from an adult who was a healthcare worker with PCR-confirmed SARS-CoV-2 infection or an uninfected control (not recorded which). Both conserved end residues are part of each CDR3. The D gene is left open where the match is weak. Not every row has a clone size; where given, it reads once, few, many or a size class.

TRBJ1-4 TRBV20-1 - - CSAKPFLDSRNEKLFF TGCAGTGCAAAGCCCTTTCTAGACAGTCGTAATGAAAAACTGTTTTTT
TRBJ1-2 TRBV12-3/TRBV12-4 - - CASSPEGHYGYTF TGTGCCAGCAGCCCGGAAGGACACTACGGCTACACCTTC
TRBJ2-7 TRBV3-1 few - CASSPPWLPYEQYF TGTGCCAGCAGCCCACCTTGGCTCCCCTACGAGCAGTACTTC
TRBJ1-5 TRBV12-3/TRBV12-4 - - CASSRSTGSNQPQHF TGTGCCAGCAGCCGTAGCACAGGCAGCAATCAGCCCCAGCATTTT
TRBJ2-5 TRBV7-2 - TRBD1 CASSLGRGPRETKYF TGTGCCAGCAGCTTAGGAAGGGGGCCTCGAGAGACCAAGTACTTC
TRBJ2-3 TRBV12-3/TRBV12-4 - TRBD2 CASSPNRLAGEPDTQYF TGTGCCAGCAGCCCTAATCGACTAGCGGGAGAACCAGATACGCAGTATTTT
TRBJ1-1 TRBV14 few - CASSFSKNTEAFF TGTGCCAGCAGCTTCTCGAAGAACACTGAAGCTTTCTTT
TRBJ2-1 TRBV28 - - CASSLIAFWGQVWVGNEQFF TGTGCCAGCAGTTTAATTGCGTTCTGGGGCCAGGTTTGGGTCGGCAATGAGCAGTTCTTC
TRBJ1-2 TRBV27 few - CASSSTQNYGYTF TGTGCCAGCAGCTCCACACAGAACTATGGCTACACCTTC
TRBJ2-2 TRBV12-3/TRBV12-4 many TRBD2 CASSSTSVNTGELFF TGTGCCAGCAGTTCGACTAGCGTGAACACCGGGGAGCTGTTTTTT